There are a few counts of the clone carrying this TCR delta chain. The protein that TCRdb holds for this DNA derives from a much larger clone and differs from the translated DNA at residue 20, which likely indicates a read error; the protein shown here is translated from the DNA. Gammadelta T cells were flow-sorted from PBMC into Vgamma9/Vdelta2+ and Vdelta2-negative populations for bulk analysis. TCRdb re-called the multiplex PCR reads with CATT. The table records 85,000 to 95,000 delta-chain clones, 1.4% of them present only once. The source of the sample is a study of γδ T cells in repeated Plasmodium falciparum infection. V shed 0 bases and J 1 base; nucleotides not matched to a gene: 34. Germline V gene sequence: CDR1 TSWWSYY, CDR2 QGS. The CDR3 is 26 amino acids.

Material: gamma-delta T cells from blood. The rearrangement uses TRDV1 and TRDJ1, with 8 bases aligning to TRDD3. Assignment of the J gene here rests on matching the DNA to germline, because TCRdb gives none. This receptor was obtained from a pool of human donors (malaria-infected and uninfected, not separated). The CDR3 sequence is CALGELGRGLPTPWGRNLMCTDKLIF. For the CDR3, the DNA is TGTGCTCTTGGGGAACTGGGGAGGGGCCTTCCCACGCCCTGGGGGAGAAACCTGATGTGCACCGATAAACTCATCTTT.